One and the same sample provided the 21 T cell receptor beta chains below, sequenced in a study of cytomegalovirus exposure and HLA in healthy donors. Sequencing was performed with immunoSEQ multiplex PCR; in TCRdb, only in-frame clones are kept and a portion is missing. This table has some 120,000 clones, roughly 90% appearing once. The source material was PBMCs. The receptors here all came from a man aged 30-40 years in good health and CMV-seronegative.

This chain joins TRBV7-9 and TRBJ1-4; D call uncertain. V was cut by 4 bases and J by 3 bases, with 9 bases left in between. The CDR3 is 14 residues long. Per germline, CDR1 SEHNR and CDR2 FQNEAQ (reference sequence). CDR3 bases: TGTGCCAGCAGCTATCAGGAGGCTAATGAAAAACTGTTTTTT. Its protein product is CASSYQEANEKLFF.

The CDR3 loop is CASSTSGGTGELFF. CDR3 in DNA: TGTGCCAGCAGTACTAGCGGGGGGACCGGGGAGCTGTTTTTT. The gene calls are TRBV2 and TRBJ2-2, with 12 bases aligning to TRBD2. Germline values: CDR1 SNHLY, CDR2 FYNNEI. Trimming cost V 5 bases and J 5 bases; bases outside gene matches: 0. The CDR3 consists of 14 residues.

This clone came up once. The CDR3, as DNA: TGTGCCAGCAGCCCCAGCCGGGACAGACCCTACACCTTC. It encodes CASSPSRDRPYTF. The V and J genes are TRBV11-2 and TRBJ1-2; 7 nucleotides align to TRBD1. Germline trimming cut 5 bases from V and 10 bases from J; bases unmatched to any gene: 10. The CDR3 has 13 residues. Germline-derived CDR1 and CDR2 are SGHAT and FQNNGV. The entire variable domain, with the rest obtained from reference TRBV11-2 and TRBJ1-2, is as follows: EAGVAQSPRYKIIEKRQSVAFWCNPISGHATLYWYQQILGQGPKLLIQFQNNGVVDDSQLPKDRFSAERLKGVDSTLKIQPAKLEDSAVYLCASSPSRDRPYTFGSGTRLTVV.

The rearrangement joins TRBV4-1 to TRBJ1-4; TRBD1 might be the D (5 bases). Trimming removed 4 bases from V and 4 bases from J, with 16 bases in between. The CDR3 length is 16 residues. Germline loops: CDR1 MGHRA, CDR2 YSYEKL. CDR3 protein: CASSRQVGQGNEKLFF. The CDR3 DNA is TGCGCCAGCAGCCGCCAGGTGGGGCAGGGTAATGAAAAACTGTTTTTT.

The chain employs TRBV10-3 and TRBJ2-7; TRBD1 matches at 8 bases. The V and J ends lost 4 bases and 5 bases, in that order; junction bases with no gene match: 13. Looked up from germline, CDR1 is ENHRY and CDR2 is SYGVKD. The CDR3 is made up of 16 amino acids. CDR3 sequence (DNA): TGTGCCATCAGTGCGAGGACAGGGCAGAAGTGGGACGAGCAGTACTTC. Translated, it gives CAISARTGQKWDEQYF.

The chain employs TRBV28 and TRBJ2-6; TRBD1 aligns across 7 bases. CDR3 length equals 18 residues. From germline, CDR1 is MDHEN and CDR2 SYDVKM. Trimming at V came to 6 bases and at J to 2 bases, leaving 13 bases not matched to a gene. The CDR3 protein is CASSLPQGNLAGANVLTF. Written as DNA, the CDR3 is TGTGCCAGCAGCCTTCCACAGGGGAACCTTGCTGGGGCCAACGTCCTGACTTTC. Based on the CDR3 plus reference TRBV28 and TRBJ2-6, the full variable domain is DVKVTQSSRYLVKRTGEKVFLECVQDMDHENMFWYRQDPGLGLRLIYFSYDVKMKEKGDIPEGYSVSREKKERFSLILESASTNQTSMYLCASSLPQGNLAGANVLTFGAGSRLTVL.

The chain joins TRBV4-3 to TRBJ2-5; perhaps TRBD1 as D (6 bases). The CDR3 is 15 residues long. Germline CDR1 is LGHNA and CDR2 is YSLEER. The V gene lost 1 base and the J gene lost 2 bases, with 11 bases spanning the gap. This CDR3 reads CASSQGDRQQETQYF. CDR3 DNA sequence: TGCGCCAGCAGCCAAGGTGACAGGCAACAAGAGACCCAGTACTTC.

The chain employs TRBV18 and TRBJ2-1, with D possibly matching TRBD2 (6 bases). V was shortened by 5 bases and J by 8 bases, with 19 bases between the two germline ends. Germline CDR1 reads KGHSH; CDR2 reads LQKENI. This CDR3 spans 15 amino acids. The DNA for the CDR3 is TGTGCCAGCTCAGGAGGGGCTTTCGGGATCGATGAGCAGTTCTTC. Translated, it gives CASSGGAFGIDEQFF.

The rearrangement joins TRBV19 to TRBJ1-5; possible D gene TRBD1, 5 bases. Between the trimmed V and J ends, which lost 3 bases and 3 bases, there was a span of 15 bases. CDR1 and CDR2 from the germline V gene are LNHDA and SQIVND (reference sequence). CDR3 size: 16 residues. The CDR3 DNA is TGTGCCAGTAGTATTGGGGGGTCGGGTTTCAATCAGCCCCAGCATTTT. Its protein is CASSIGGSGFNQPQHF.

This clone was counted a few times. The chain joins TRBV4-1 to TRBJ2-7; TRBD1 is a possible D gene (6 bases). V lost 2 bases and J 4 bases, leaving 9 bases between the germline ends. Germline assignment: CDR1 MGHRA and CDR2 YSYEKL. The CDR3 contains 13 residues. In DNA form, the CDR3 reads TGCGCCAGCAGCCAACAACAGGGTTACGAGCAGTACTTC. As protein: CASSQQQGYEQYF.

The chain combines TRBV7-2 with TRBJ1-5; 7 bases fit TRBD1. Germline V gives CDR1 SGHTA, CDR2 FQGNSA. There are 15 residues in the CDR3. The trim removed 0 bases at V and 6 bases at J, leaving 5 bases unmatched. The CDR3 protein is CASSLAGGMSQPQHF. Here the CDR3 DNA reads TGTGCCAGCAGCTTAGCAGGGGGCATGTCTCAGCCCCAGCATTTT.

This clone was detected only once. The rearrangement uses TRBV4-1 and TRBJ2-1; 9 bases fit TRBD2. Germline CDR1 is MGHRA and CDR2 is YSYEKL. CDR3 length equals 17 residues. After removal of 0 bases from V and 8 bases from J, the junction contained 11 bases not matched to a gene. The CDR3 here is CASSQDKRASGADEQFF. As DNA, the CDR3 is TGCGCCAGCAGCCAAGATAAAAGGGCTAGCGGGGCGGATGAGCAGTTCTTC.

CDR3 loop: CASRDSADYEQYF. CDR3 coding DNA: TGCGCCAGCAGAGACAGCGCAGACTACGAGCAGTACTTC. The chain recombines TRBV5-1 with TRBJ2-7; TRBD1 might be the D (5 bases). Trimming took 5 bases from V and 3 from J, leaving 12 bases between them. This CDR3 is built from 13 residues. From germline, CDR1 is SGHRS and CDR2 YFSETQ.

V usage is TRBV4-3 and J usage is TRBJ2-3, with 8 nucleotides matching TRBD1. Germline CDR1 LGHNA, CDR2 YSLEER. The V and J ends lost 1 base and 8 bases, in that order; junction bases with no gene match: 8. The CDR3 is 15 amino acids. CDR3 DNA: TGCGCCAGCAGCCAAGGGACAGGGTCAAGTTCTACGCAGTATTTT. This translates into CASSQGTGSSSTQYF.

The chain employs TRBV6-5 and TRBJ1-2; possibly TRBD1 for D (5 bases). CDR1 MNHEY and CDR2 SVGAGI come from the germline V gene. This CDR3 comprises 13 residues. The ends were cut back, 7 bases at V and 1 base at J, with 10 bases in the middle. CDR3 nucleotides: TGTGCCAGCACCGCGGGGGGTAACTATGGCTACACCTTC. Amino acids: CASTAGGNYGYTF.

The chain is built from TRBV5-6 and TRBJ2-1; no reliable D call. The CDR3 spans 12 residues. V gave up 4 bases and J gave up 7 bases, with 9 bases separating them. Germline-derived CDR1 and CDR2 are SGHDT and YYEEEE. Here the CDR3 reads CASSELLNEQFF. The DNA of the CDR3 is TGTGCCAGCAGCGAGTTGCTTAATGAGCAGTTCTTC.

This clone was recorded a few times. This sequence joins TRBV25-1 and TRBJ1-2; possible D gene TRBD1, 5 bases. Trimming pared 0 bases from V and 6 bases from J, leaving 11 bases between. The CDR3 loop spans 14 amino acids. Per the germline V gene, CDR1 is MGHDK and CDR2 is SYGVNS. Here the CDR3 reads CASSEYSGEHGYTF. The CDR3 DNA reads as TGTGCCAGCAGTGAATATTCGGGGGAACATGGCTACACCTTC.

V usage is TRBV5-6 and J usage is TRBJ2-7; 9 nucleotides agree with TRBD1. The CDR3 has 17 amino acids. J gave up 3 bases and V 0 bases, and 10 bases lay outside the gene matches. The germline V gene encodes CDR1 SGHDT and CDR2 YYEEEE. CDR3 bases: TGTGCCAGCAGCTTGGGAGGTCCCGGGACAGGGTACTACGAGCAGTACTTC. Amino acids: CASSLGGPGTGYYEQYF.

About this clone: A read error may produce the germline difference seen at one junction end. The CDR3 coding sequence is TGTGCCAGCAGCCAAGAGAACATGAAGTACGGCAGGTCCTCCGAGCAGTACTTC. It translates to CASSQENMKYGRSSEQYF. The chain is built from TRBV14 and TRBJ2-7; D remains unclear. This CDR3 comprises 18 residues. Germline assignment: CDR1 SGHDN and CDR2 FVKESK.

The genes are TRBV7-8 and TRBJ2-5, with TRBD1 matching over 7 bases. V trimming: 3 bases; J trimming: 5 bases; junction bases outside the gene matches: 6. CDR3 length equals 14 residues. Per germline, CDR1 SGHVS and CDR2 FQNEAQ. The CDR3 reads CASSLGQLPETQYF. The CDR3, as DNA: TGTGCCAGCAGCTTGGGACAGCTCCCCGAGACCCAGTACTTC.

The chain recombines TRBV29-1 with TRBJ1-2; D might be TRBD1 (6 bases). CDR3 length equals 12 residues. CDR1 and CDR2 from the germline V gene are SQVTM and ANQGSEA. V was trimmed by 3 bases and J by 8 bases, leaving 13 bases between them. The CDR3: CSVEGHPGGYTF. The CDR3 DNA reads as TGCAGCGTTGAGGGACACCCCGGCGGCTACACCTTC.